These 29 T cell receptor beta chains originate from one sample sequenced in a study of cytomegalovirus exposure and HLA in healthy donors. Sequencing was performed with immunoSEQ multiplex PCR; in TCRdb, only in-frame clones are kept and a portion is missing. Here the sample spans roughly 250,000 clones, around 88% being singletons. Sequencing input: PBMCs. All receptors come from a woman in her thirties in good health and CMV-seropositive.

In the case of this clone: The sample has other DNA sequences that encode this CDR3 too. The V call is TRBV5-1, the J call TRBJ1-2; D uncertain. The germline gives CDR1 SGHRS, CDR2 YFSETQ. V lost 3 bases to trimming and J lost 3 bases, with 6 bases between them. This CDR3 region has 12 residues. CDR3 nucleotide sequence: TGCGCCAGCAGCTGGGGAGACTATGGCTACACCTTC. Protein product: CASSWGDYGYTF.

The V and J genes are TRBV30 and TRBJ2-1; D is unclear. The CDR3 totals 14 residues. V was shortened by 7 bases and J by 5 bases, with 18 bases between the two germline ends. CDR1 is GTSNPN, CDR2 SVGIG, per germline (reference sequence). CDR3 protein: CASLGGPRDNEQFF. The CDR3 nucleotides read TGTGCCTCCTTAGGTGGTCCTCGGGACAATGAGCAGTTCTTC.

The chain joins TRBV6-1 to TRBJ2-2; D is perhaps TRBD2 (6 bases). The CDR3 loop spans 16 amino acids. Germline V lookup: CDR1 MNHNS, CDR2 SASEGT. Trimming removed 4 bases from V and 5 bases from J, with 17 bases in between. The DNA for the CDR3 is TGTGCCAGCAGTGGACGGGGGAACTTGGGGACCGGGGAGCTGTTTTTT. It is translated as CASSGRGNLGTGELFF.

The chain joins TRBV5-1 to TRBJ2-3, with 8 nucleotides matching TRBD2. CDR1 is SGHRS, CDR2 YFSETQ, per germline. Trimming removed 3 bases from V and 3 bases from J; junction bases left unmatched: 3. The CDR3 is 14 amino acids. The CDR3: CASSSSGWTDTQYF. The CDR3 DNA is TGCGCCAGCAGCTCTAGCGGGTGGACAGATACGCAGTATTTT.

The chain's CDR3 is CASSLRGGEQYF. The CDR3 nucleotides are TGTGCCAGCAGCTTAAGAGGGGGCGAGCAGTACTTC. The V and J genes are TRBV11-2 and TRBJ2-7, with D possibly TRBD1 on 6 matching bases. The germline gives CDR1 SGHAT, CDR2 FQNNGV. V was trimmed by 2 bases and J by 6 bases, leaving 8 bases between them. The CDR3 totals 12 residues.

This sequence joins TRBV28 and TRBJ2-1, with 8 bases that match TRBD2. CDR3 length equals 15 residues. The J segment lost 2 bases and the V segment lost 4 bases, leaving 4 bases of the junction unmatched. The germline V gene has CDR1 MDHEN and CDR2 SYDVKM. The CDR3 DNA sequence: TGTGCCAGCAGTTATAGCGGGACCCCCTACAATGAGCAGTTCTTC. Protein: CASSYSGTPYNEQFF.

The rearrangement uses TRBV28 and TRBJ2-1, with 11 bases lining up with TRBD2. The ends lost 6 bases at V and 4 bases at J; junction bases unmatched: 2. Germline V gene lookup returns CDR1 MDHEN and CDR2 SYDVKM. The CDR3 has 14 amino acids. CDR3 nucleotide sequence: TGTGCCAGCAGGCCTAGCGGGAGGTACAATGAGCAGTTCTTC. Amino acids: CASRPSGRYNEQFF.

The V call is TRBV5-1, the J call TRBJ2-1; D may be TRBD2 (5 bases). With 3 bases removed from V and 9 bases from J, the gap between germline ends came to 19 bases. Germline CDR1 and CDR2: SGHRS and YFSETQ. The CDR3 extends over 15 amino acids. The CDR3 sequence is CASSSTAPAGGEQFF. The DNA for the CDR3 is TGCGCCAGCAGCTCCACGGCTCCGGCGGGCGGTGAGCAGTTCTTC.

This clone has a handful of counts. V gene TRBV4-1 combines with J gene TRBJ2-1; the match to TRBD1 covers 7 bases. CDR1 and CDR2 (germline): MGHRA, YSYEKL. The CDR3 is 15 amino acids. J lost 3 bases, V lost 4 bases, and 6 bases had no gene match. The CDR3 nucleotides are TGCGCCAGCAGCCCACTGGGACAGAACTACAATGAGCAGTTCTTC. Protein: CASSPLGQNYNEQFF.

CDR3: CASSQERGPSDYFYNEQFF. For the CDR3, the DNA is TGTGCCAGCAGCCAAGAAAGGGGGCCTAGCGACTATTTCTACAATGAGCAGTTCTTC. The chain is built from TRBV14 and TRBJ2-1; D is possibly TRBD1 (7 bases). The CDR3 has 19 residues. Trimming took 0 bases from V and 3 from J, leaving 21 bases between them. The germline CDR1 and CDR2 sequences are SGHDN and FVKESK. Together with reference TRBV14 and TRBJ2-1, the CDR3 gives the full variable domain: EAGVTQFPSHSVIEKGQTVTLRCDPISGHDNLYWYRRVMGKEIKFLLHFVKESKQDESGMPNNRFLAERTGGTYSTLKVQPAELEDSGVYFCASSQERGPSDYFYNEQFFGPGTRLTVL.

The V call is TRBV27, the J call TRBJ2-2, with 8 bases matching TRBD1. Germline loops: CDR1 MNHEY, CDR2 SMNVEV (reference sequence). The CDR3 loop spans 17 amino acids. The J segment lost 0 bases and the V segment lost 6 bases, leaving 9 bases of the junction unmatched. CDR3 region: CASSLLQGAANTGELFF. CDR3 sequence (DNA): TGTGCCAGCAGCCTTCTCCAGGGGGCGGCGAACACCGGGGAGCTGTTTTTT.

The chain combines TRBV5-1 with TRBJ1-1; 9 bases line up with TRBD1. Germline assignment: CDR1 SGHRS and CDR2 YFSETQ. Losses at the gene ends were 6 bases for V and 1 base for J; bases not matched to a gene: 7. This CDR3 region has 15 residues. The CDR3 here is CASKRRTGENTEAFF. Here the CDR3 DNA reads TGCGCCAGCAAACGAAGGACAGGGGAGAACACTGAAGCTTTCTTT.

This clone showed up just once. The chain carries TRBV19 and TRBJ2-7, with D possibly matching TRBD1 (5 bases). Trimming pared 7 bases from V and 11 bases from J, leaving 12 bases between. Germline V gene data show CDR1 as LNHDA and CDR2 as SQIVND (reference sequence). This CDR3 has 10 residues. The CDR3: CASNRRWEYF. As DNA, the CDR3 is TGTGCCAGTAACAGGCGATGGGAGTACTTC.

V and J are TRBV15 and TRBJ2-7, with 8 bases identical to TRBD2. In germline, CDR1 is LNHNV, CDR2 YYDKDF (reference sequence). V lost 1 base and J lost 2; bases outside the gene matches: 10. This CDR3 comprises 17 residues. The CDR3 sequence is CATSRVGSGIRAYEQYF. The CDR3 DNA is TGTGCCACCAGCAGAGTGGGTAGCGGGATACGGGCCTACGAGCAGTACTTC.

The genes are TRBV28 and TRBJ2-4, with TRBD1 matching over 8 bases. This CDR3 spans 13 amino acids. The germline V gene has CDR1 MDHEN and CDR2 SYDVKM. Trimming cost V 7 bases and J 8 bases; bases outside gene matches: 7. In DNA form, the CDR3 reads TGTGCCAGCAACAGGGGGAGGAGGGACATTCAGTACTTC. This translates into CASNRGRRDIQYF. The full variable domain, rest sourced from reference TRBV28 and TRBJ2-4, is DVKVTQSSRYLVKRTGEKVFLECVQDMDHENMFWYRQDPGLGLRLIYFSYDVKMKEKGDIPEGYSVSREKKERFSLILESASTNQTSMYLCASNRGRRDIQYFGAGTRLSVL.

The rearrangement uses TRBV11-3 and TRBJ2-7, with 8 positions matching TRBD2. This CDR3 comprises 12 residues. Germline V gene data show CDR1 as SGHNT and CDR2 as YENEEA. J gave up 9 bases and V 5 bases, and 6 bases lay outside the gene matches. The CDR3 loop reads CASSKRGGGQYF. The CDR3, as DNA: TGTGCCAGCAGCAAACGGGGGGGCGGGCAGTACTTC.

The rearrangement uses TRBV7-9 and TRBJ2-7; D possibly corresponds to TRBD1 (6 bases). Per germline, CDR1 SEHNR and CDR2 FQNEAQ (reference sequence). V dropped 5 bases and J dropped 1 base, with 15 bases sitting between them. There are 15 residues in the CDR3. CDR3 DNA: TGTGCCAGCAGCCGATATGGCAGGGGATCCTACGAGCAGTACTTC. Its translation: CASSRYGRGSYEQYF. Full variable domain (rest looked up from reference TRBV7-9 and TRBJ2-7): DTGVSQNPRHKITKRGQNVTFRCDPISEHNRLYWYRQTLGQGPEFLTYFQNEAQLEKSRLLSDRFSAERPKGSFSTLEIQRTEQGDSAMYLCASSRYGRGSYEQYFGPGTRLTVT.

The chain uses TRBV2 and TRBJ1-2; 7 bases agree with TRBD1. Germline V lookup: CDR1 SNHLY, CDR2 FYNNEI. This CDR3 contains 14 residues. Germline trimming cut 6 bases from V and 1 base from J; bases unmatched to any gene: 5. The CDR3 DNA reads TGTGCCAGCAGGACGGGACAGCTTAACTATGGCTACACCTTC. As protein: CASRTGQLNYGYTF. Based on the CDR3 plus reference TRBV2 and TRBJ1-2, the full variable domain is EPEVTQTPSHQVTQMGQEVILRCVPISNHLYFYWYRQILGQKVEFLVSFYNNEISEKSEIFDDQFSVERPDGSNFTLKIRSTKLEDSAMYFCASRTGQLNYGYTFGSGTRLTVV.

The DNA for the CDR3 is TGTGCCAGCAGTTTATCCGGGACTGGATACACAGATACGCAGTATTTT. Translation: CASSLSGTGYTDTQYF. The chain carries TRBV27 and TRBJ2-3; D is perhaps TRBD2 (6 bases). V gave up 0 bases and J gave up 2 bases, with 12 bases separating them. Germline V gene lookup returns CDR1 MNHEY and CDR2 SMNVEV (reference sequence). CDR3 size: 16 residues.

The V gene is TRBV6-1, the J gene TRBJ2-1; TRBD2 matches at 11 bases. Germline CDR1 is MNHNS and CDR2 is SASEGT. The CDR3 extends over 17 amino acids. V lost 2 bases and J lost 4; bases outside the gene matches: 7. For the CDR3, the DNA is TGTGCCAGCAGTGAATTCACTGGGACTAGCGGTTACAATGAGCAGTTCTTC. It codes for CASSEFTGTSGYNEQFF.

This chain joins TRBV28 and TRBJ1-4; D not resolved. The CDR3 consists of 12 residues. In germline, CDR1 is MDHEN, CDR2 SYDVKM. V lost 0 bases and J 13 bases, leaving 9 bases between the germline ends. The CDR3 DNA reads as TGTGCCAGCAGTTTATGGCGAGGAGGACTGTTTTTT. The encoded protein is CASSLWRGGLFF. The full variable domain, completed using reference TRBV28 and TRBJ1-4, is DVKVTQSSRYLVKRTGEKVFLECVQDMDHENMFWYRQDPGLGLRLIYFSYDVKMKEKGDIPEGYSVSREKKERFSLILESASTNQTSMYLCASSLWRGGLFFGSGTQLSVL.

The chain recombines TRBV27 with TRBJ2-3; TRBD1 agrees at 8 bases. The V segment lost 2 bases and the J segment 1 base; nucleotides outside the gene matches: 8. Germline CDR1 and CDR2: MNHEY and SMNVEV (reference sequence). This CDR3 contains 17 residues. DNA of the CDR3: TGTGCCAGCAGTTTACCACGACAGGGGACGGGCACAGATACGCAGTATTTT. Protein sequence: CASSLPRQGTGTDTQYF.

This chain links TRBV7-8 with TRBJ2-5; 11 nucleotides line up with TRBD1. With 6 bases clipped from V and 4 bases from J, the junction kept 7 bases outside the gene matches. This CDR3 contains 15 residues. Germline CDR1 is SGHVS and CDR2 is FQNEAQ. The CDR3 DNA follows: TGTGCCAGCAGTCGGACAGGGGGCTTGGTAGAGACCCAGTACTTC. Protein product: CASSRTGGLVETQYF.

The chain combines TRBV27 with TRBJ2-7, with 10 positions matching TRBD2. This CDR3 spans 16 amino acids. The V gene end was trimmed by 2 bases and the J gene end by 0 bases; junction bases not matched to a gene: 4. Germline values: CDR1 MNHEY, CDR2 SMNVEV (reference sequence). The CDR3 DNA sequence: TGTGCCAGCAGTTTAACTAGCGGGACCATCTCCTACGAGCAGTACTTC. Its protein product is CASSLTSGTISYEQYF.

This chain uses TRBV19 with TRBJ1-1, with unresolved D. V was cut by 6 bases and J by 5 bases, with 10 bases left in between. This CDR3 contains 12 residues. The germline V gene has CDR1 LNHDA and CDR2 SQIVND (reference sequence). The CDR3 DNA follows: TGTGCCAGTAGCCCCAGTTCTACTGAAGCTTTCTTT. It is translated as CASSPSSTEAFF.

The chain couples TRBV19 to TRBJ1-4, with 9 bases aligning to TRBD1. This CDR3 is built from 15 residues. Germline CDR1 LNHDA, CDR2 SQIVND (reference sequence). V gave up 8 bases and J gave up 0 bases; unmatched junction bases: 4. The CDR3 DNA reads TGTGCCAGTGGGGACAGGGCGGCAACTAATGAAAAACTGTTTTTT. It encodes CASGDRAATNEKLFF.

J is TRBJ1-1 and V is TRBV5-4, with D uncertain. This CDR3 region has 12 residues. Germline V gives CDR1 SGHNT, CDR2 YYREEE (reference sequence). V gave up 5 bases and J gave up 3 bases, with 8 bases separating them. The CDR3 DNA reads TGTGCCAGCAGTCAAGAGGACACTGAAGCTTTCTTT. Protein: CASSQEDTEAFF.

The chain employs TRBV5-1 and TRBJ1-1; 11 bases line up with TRBD1. The CDR3 runs 17 residues. Per germline, CDR1 SGHRS and CDR2 YFSETQ. J lost 5 bases, V lost 4 bases, and 13 bases had no gene match. CDR3 nucleotide sequence: TGCGCCAGCAGCCTCCCGACCCGGACAGGGGGCTTGACTGAAGCTTTCTTT. It is translated as CASSLPTRTGGLTEAFF.

The J gene is TRBJ1-3, the V gene TRBV2; D is unresolved. V gave up 1 base and J gave up 0 bases, with 16 bases separating them. The CDR3 length is 18 residues. CDR1 SNHLY and CDR2 FYNNEI come from the germline V gene. The CDR3 bases are TGTGCCAGCAGTGAAGTCGGGAGGGCAACCTACTCTGGAAACACCATATATTTT. This sequence encodes CASSEVGRATYSGNTIYF.